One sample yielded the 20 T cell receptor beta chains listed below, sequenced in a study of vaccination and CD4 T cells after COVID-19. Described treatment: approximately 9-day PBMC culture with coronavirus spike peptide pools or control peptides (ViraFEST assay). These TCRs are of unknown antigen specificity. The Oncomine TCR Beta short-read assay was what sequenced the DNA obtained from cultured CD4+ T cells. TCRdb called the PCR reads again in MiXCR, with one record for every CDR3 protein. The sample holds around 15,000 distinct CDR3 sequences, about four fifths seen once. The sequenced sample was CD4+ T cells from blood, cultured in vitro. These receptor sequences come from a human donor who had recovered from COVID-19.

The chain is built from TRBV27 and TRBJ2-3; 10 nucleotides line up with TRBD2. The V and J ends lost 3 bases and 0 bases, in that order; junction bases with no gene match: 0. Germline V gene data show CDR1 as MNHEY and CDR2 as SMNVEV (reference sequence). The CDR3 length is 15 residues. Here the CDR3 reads CASSLTSGSTDTQYF. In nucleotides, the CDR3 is TGTGCCAGCAGTTTGACTAGCGGGAGCACAGATACGCAGTATTTT.

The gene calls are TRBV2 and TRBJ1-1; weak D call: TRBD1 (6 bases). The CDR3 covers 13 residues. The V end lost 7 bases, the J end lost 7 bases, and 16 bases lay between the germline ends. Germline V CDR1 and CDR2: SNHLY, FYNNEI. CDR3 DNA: TGTGCCAGCATTTTTCAGGGCAGGGGTGAAGCTTTCTTT. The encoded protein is CASIFQGRGEAFF.

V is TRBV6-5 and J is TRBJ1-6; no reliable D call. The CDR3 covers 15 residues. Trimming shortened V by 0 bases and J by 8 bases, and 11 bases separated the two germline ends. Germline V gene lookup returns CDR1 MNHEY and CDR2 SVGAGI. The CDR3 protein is CASSYSRHADSPLHF. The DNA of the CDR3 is TGTGCCAGCAGTTACTCGAGACATGCAGATTCACCCCTCCACTTT.

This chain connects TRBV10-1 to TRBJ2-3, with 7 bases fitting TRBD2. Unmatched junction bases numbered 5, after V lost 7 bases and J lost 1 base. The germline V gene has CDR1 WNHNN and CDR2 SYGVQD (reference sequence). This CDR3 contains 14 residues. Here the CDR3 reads CASTREVGTDTQYF. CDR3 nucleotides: TGCGCCAGCACCCGGGAGGTCGGCACAGATACGCAGTATTTT.

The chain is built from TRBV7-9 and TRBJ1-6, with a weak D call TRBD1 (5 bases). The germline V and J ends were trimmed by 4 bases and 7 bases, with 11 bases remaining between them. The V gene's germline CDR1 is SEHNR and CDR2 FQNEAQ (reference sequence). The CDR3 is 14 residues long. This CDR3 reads CASSSGPSNSPLHF. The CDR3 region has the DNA TGTGCCAGCAGCTCGGGACCATCGAATTCACCCCTCCACTTT.

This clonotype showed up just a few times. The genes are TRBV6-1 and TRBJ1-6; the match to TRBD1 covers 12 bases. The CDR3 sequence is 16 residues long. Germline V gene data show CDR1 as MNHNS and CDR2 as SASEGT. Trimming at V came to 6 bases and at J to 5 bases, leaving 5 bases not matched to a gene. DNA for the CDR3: TGTGCCAGCAGCCGGGACAGGGGGCGCAATAATTCACCCCTCCACTTT. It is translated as CASSRDRGRNNSPLHF.

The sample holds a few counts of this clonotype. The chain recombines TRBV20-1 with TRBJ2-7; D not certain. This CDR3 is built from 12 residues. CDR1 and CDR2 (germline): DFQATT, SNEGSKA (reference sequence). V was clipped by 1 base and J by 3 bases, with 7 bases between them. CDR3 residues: CSARVFRYEQYF. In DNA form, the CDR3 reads TGCAGTGCTAGAGTCTTCCGCTACGAGCAGTACTTC.

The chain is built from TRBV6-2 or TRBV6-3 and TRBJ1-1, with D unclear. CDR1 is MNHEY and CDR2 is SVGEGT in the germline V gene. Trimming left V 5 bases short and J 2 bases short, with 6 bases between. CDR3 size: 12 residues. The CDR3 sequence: CASSEINTEAFF. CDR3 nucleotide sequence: TGTGCCAGCAGTGAGATAAACACTGAAGCTTTCTTT.

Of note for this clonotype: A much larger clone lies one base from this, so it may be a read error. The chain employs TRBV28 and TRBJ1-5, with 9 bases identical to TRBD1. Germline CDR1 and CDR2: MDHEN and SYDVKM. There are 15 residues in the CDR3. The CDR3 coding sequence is TGTGTCAGCAGACCCAAAACAGGGGGCGATCAGCCCCAGCATTTT. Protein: CVSRPKTGGDQPQHF. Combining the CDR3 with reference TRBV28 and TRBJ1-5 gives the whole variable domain DVKVTQSSRYLVKRTGEKVFLECVQDMDHENMFWYRQDPGLGLRLIYFSYDVKMKEKGDIPEGYSVSREKKERFSLILESASTNQTSMYLCVSRPKTGGDQPQHFGDGTRLSIL.

CDR3 sequence (DNA): TGTGCCAGCAGTTTCAGGGGGCGTAACACTGAAGCTTTCTTT. It is translated as CASSFRGRNTEAFF. The chain carries TRBV12-3 or TRBV12-4 and TRBJ1-1, with 8 nucleotides matching TRBD1. This CDR3 is built from 14 residues. The V and J ends lost 3 bases and 2 bases, in that order; junction bases with no gene match: 2.

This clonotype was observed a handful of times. CDR3 nucleotide sequence: TGTGCCAGCAGTTTTCGGGATAGCAATCAGCCCCAGCATTTT. This translates into CASSFRDSNQPQHF. The chain employs TRBV27 and TRBJ1-5; D unresolved. V lost 3 bases to trimming and J lost 0 bases, with 6 bases between them. The germline V gene has CDR1 MNHEY and CDR2 SMNVEV (reference sequence). The CDR3 has 14 amino acids.

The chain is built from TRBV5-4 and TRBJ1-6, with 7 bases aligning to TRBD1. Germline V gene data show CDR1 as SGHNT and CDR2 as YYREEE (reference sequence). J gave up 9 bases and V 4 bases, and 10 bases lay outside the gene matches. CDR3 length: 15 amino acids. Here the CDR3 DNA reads TGTGCCAGCAGCACGCGACAGGGTTCTGGTTCACCCCTCCACTTT. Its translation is CASSTRQGSGSPLHF.

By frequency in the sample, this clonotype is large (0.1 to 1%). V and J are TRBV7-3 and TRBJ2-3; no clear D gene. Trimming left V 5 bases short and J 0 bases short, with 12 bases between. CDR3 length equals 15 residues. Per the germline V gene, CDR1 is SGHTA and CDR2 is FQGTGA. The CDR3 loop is CASSLNYGSTDTQYF. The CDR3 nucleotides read TGTGCCAGCAGCCTAAACTACGGGAGCACAGATACGCAGTATTTT.

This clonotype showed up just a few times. The CDR3 DNA reads as TGCAGTGCCCCGACTAGCGGGAGCCCCGGAATTACAGATACGCAGTATTTT. Translated: CSAPTSGSPGITDTQYF. V and J are TRBV20-1 and TRBJ2-3, with TRBD2 matching 12 bases. The CDR3 is 17 amino acids. Germline V lookup: CDR1 DFQATT, CDR2 SNEGSKA (reference sequence). With 6 bases clipped from V and 3 bases from J, the junction kept 13 bases outside the gene matches.

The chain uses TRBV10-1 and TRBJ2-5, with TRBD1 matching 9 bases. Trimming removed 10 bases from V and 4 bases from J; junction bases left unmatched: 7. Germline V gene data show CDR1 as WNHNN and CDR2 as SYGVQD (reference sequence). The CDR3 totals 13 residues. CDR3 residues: CATVTQGAETQYF. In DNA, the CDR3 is TGCGCCACCGTAACACAGGGGGCAGAGACCCAGTACTTC.

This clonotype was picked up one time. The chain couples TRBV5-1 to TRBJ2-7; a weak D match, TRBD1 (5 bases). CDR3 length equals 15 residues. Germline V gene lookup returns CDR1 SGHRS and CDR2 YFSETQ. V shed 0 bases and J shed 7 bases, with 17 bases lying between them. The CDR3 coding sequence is TGCGCCAGCAGCTTGGATAGGTCCAGGGCTACGGAGCAGTACTTC. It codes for CASSLDRSRATEQYF.

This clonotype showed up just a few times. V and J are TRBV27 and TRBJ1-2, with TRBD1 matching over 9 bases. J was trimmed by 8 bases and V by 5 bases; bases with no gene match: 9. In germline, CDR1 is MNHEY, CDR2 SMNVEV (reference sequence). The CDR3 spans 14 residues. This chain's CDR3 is CASSTGQGLYGYTF. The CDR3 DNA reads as TGTGCCAGCAGTACGGGACAGGGTCTTTACGGCTACACCTTC.

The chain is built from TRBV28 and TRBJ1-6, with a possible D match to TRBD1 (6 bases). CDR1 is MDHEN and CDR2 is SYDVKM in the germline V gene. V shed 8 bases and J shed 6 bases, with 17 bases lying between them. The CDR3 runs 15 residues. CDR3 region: CASGGTGTPNSPLHF. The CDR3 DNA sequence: TGTGCCAGCGGAGGGACCGGGACACCTAATTCACCCCTCCACTTT.

The CDR3 region has the DNA TGTGCCAGTAGGCCAGGGGGCTATGGCTACACCTTC. Its protein is CASRPGGYGYTF. The chain links TRBV19 to TRBJ1-2; 7 bases align to TRBD1. V dropped 6 bases and J dropped 4; count of bases not matched to a gene: 2. CDR1 and CDR2 (germline): LNHDA, SQIVND (reference sequence). The CDR3 covers 12 residues.

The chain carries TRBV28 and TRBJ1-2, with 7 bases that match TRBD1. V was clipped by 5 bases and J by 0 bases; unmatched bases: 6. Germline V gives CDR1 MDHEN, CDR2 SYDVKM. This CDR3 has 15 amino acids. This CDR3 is CASSPAGTANYGYTF. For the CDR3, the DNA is TGTGCCAGCAGTCCGGCCGGGACAGCTAACTATGGCTACACCTTC.